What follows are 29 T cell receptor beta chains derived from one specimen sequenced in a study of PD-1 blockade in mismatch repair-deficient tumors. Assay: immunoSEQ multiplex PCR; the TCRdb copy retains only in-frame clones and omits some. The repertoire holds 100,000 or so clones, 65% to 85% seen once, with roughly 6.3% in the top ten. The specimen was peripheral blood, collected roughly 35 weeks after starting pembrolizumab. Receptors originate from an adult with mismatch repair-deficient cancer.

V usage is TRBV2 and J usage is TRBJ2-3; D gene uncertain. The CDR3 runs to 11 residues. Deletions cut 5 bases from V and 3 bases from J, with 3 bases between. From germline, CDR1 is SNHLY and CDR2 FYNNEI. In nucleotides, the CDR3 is TGTGCCAGCAGTTTGACAGATACGCAGTATTTT. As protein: CASSLTDTQYF.

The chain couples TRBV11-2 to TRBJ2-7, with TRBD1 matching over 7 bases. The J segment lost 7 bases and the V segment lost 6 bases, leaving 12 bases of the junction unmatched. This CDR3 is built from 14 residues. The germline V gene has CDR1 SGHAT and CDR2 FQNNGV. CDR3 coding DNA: TGTGCCAGCAGTAGTCGACAGGGCGGGTGGGAGCAGTACTTC. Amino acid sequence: CASSSRQGGWEQYF.

CDR3 DNA sequence: TGTGCCTCAGGGCAGGCCTACGAGCAGTACTTC. Residues: CASGQAYEQYF. The chain uses TRBV6-6 and TRBJ2-7; possibly TRBD1 for D (5 bases). The CDR3 is made up of 11 amino acids. The germline V gene has CDR1 MNHNY and CDR2 SVGAGI (reference sequence). V was trimmed by 11 bases and J by 2 bases, leaving 10 bases between them.

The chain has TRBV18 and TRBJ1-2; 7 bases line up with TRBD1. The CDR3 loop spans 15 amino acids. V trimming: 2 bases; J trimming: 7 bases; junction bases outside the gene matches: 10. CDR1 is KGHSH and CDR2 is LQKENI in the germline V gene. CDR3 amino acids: CASSPVGGGDPGYTF. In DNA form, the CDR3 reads TGTGCCAGCTCACCAGTTGGAGGGGGCGATCCTGGCTACACCTTC.

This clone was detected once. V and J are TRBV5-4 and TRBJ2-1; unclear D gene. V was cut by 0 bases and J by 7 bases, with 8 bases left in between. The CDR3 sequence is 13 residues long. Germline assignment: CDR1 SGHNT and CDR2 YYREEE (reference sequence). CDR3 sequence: CASSLDITNEQFF. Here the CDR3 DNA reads TGTGCCAGCAGCTTGGACATAACAAATGAGCAGTTCTTC.

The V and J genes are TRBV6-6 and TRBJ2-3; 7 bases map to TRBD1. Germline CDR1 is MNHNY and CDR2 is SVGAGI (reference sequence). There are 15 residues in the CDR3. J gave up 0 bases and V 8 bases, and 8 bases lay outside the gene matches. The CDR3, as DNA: TGTGCCAGCCGACAGGGATCGGTTAGCACAGATACGCAGTATTTT. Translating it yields CASRQGSVSTDTQYF.

CDR3 DNA: TGTGCCACCAGAGAGCTATCAGACAATGAGCAGTTCTTC. It codes for CATRELSDNEQFF. The chain joins TRBV15 to TRBJ2-1; D remains unclear. This CDR3 is 13 amino acids long. Trimming pared 6 bases from V and 5 bases from J, leaving 11 bases between. Germline V CDR1 and CDR2: LNHNV, YYDKDF (reference sequence).

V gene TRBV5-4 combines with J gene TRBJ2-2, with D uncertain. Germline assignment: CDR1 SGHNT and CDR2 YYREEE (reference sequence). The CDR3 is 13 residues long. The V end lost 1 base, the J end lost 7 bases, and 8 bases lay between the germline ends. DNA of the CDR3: TGTGCCAGCAGCTTGTTAAGGGTCGGGGAGCTGTTTTTT. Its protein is CASSLLRVGELFF.

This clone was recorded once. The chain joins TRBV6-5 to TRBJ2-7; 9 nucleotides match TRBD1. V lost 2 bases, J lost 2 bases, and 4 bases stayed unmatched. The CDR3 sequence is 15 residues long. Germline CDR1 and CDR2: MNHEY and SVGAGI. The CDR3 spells CASSYNRGQTYEQYF. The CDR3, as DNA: TGTGCCAGCAGTTACAACAGGGGGCAGACCTACGAGCAGTACTTC.

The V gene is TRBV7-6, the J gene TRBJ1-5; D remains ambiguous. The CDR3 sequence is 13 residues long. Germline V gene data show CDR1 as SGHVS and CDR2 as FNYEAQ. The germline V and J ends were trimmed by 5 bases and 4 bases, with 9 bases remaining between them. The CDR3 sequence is CASSATENQPQHF. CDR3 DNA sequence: TGTGCCAGCAGCGCAACGGAAAATCAGCCCCAGCATTTT. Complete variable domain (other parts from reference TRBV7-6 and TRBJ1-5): GAGVSQSPRYKVTKRGQDVALRCDPISGHVSLYWYRQALGQGPEFLTYFNYEAQQDKSGLPNDRFSAERPEGSISTLTIQRTEQRDSAMYRCASSATENQPQHFGDGTRLSIL.

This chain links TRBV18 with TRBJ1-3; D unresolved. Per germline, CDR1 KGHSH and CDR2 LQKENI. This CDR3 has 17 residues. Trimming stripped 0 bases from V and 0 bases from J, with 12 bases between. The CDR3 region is CASSPPSGRSSGNTIYF. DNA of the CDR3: TGTGCCAGCTCACCACCGTCGGGCAGAAGCTCTGGAAACACCATATATTTT. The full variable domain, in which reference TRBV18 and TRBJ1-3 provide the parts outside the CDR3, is NAGVMQNPRHLVRRRGQEARLRCSPMKGHSHVYWYRQLPEEGLKFMVYLQKENIIDESGMPKERFSAEFPKEGPSILRIQQVVRGDSAAYFCASSPPSGRSSGNTIYFGEGSWLTVV.

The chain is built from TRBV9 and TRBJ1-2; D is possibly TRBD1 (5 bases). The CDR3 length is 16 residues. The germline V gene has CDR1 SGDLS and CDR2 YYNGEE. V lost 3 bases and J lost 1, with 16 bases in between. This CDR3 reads CASSGSERGGNYGYTF. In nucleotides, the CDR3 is TGTGCCAGCAGCGGTTCTGAAAGGGGAGGTAACTATGGCTACACCTTC. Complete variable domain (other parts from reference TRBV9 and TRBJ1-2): DSGVTQTPKHLITATGQRVTLRCSPRSGDLSVYWYQQSLDQGLQFLIQYYNGEERAKGNILERFSAQQFPDLHSELNLSSLELGDSALYFCASSGSERGGNYGYTFGSGTRLTVV.

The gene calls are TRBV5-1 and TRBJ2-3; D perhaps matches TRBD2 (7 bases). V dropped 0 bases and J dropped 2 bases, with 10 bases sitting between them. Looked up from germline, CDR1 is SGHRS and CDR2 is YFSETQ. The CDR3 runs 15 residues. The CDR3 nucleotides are TGCGCCAGCAGCTTGGTAGGGGGGGCCACAGATACGCAGTATTTT. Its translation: CASSLVGGATDTQYF. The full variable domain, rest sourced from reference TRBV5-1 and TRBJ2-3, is KAGVTQTPRYLIKTRGQQVTLSCSPISGHRSVSWYQQTPGQGLQFLFEYFSETQRNKGNFPGRFSGRQFSNSRSEMNVSTLELGDSALYLCASSLVGGATDTQYFGPGTRLTVL.

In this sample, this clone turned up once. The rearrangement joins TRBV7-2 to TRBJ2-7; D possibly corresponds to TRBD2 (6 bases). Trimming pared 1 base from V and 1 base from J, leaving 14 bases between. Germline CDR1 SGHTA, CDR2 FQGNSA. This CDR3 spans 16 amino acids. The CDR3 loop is CASSLVSGTFSYEQYF. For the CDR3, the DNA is TGTGCCAGCAGCTTAGTCTCCGGGACTTTTTCCTACGAGCAGTACTTC.

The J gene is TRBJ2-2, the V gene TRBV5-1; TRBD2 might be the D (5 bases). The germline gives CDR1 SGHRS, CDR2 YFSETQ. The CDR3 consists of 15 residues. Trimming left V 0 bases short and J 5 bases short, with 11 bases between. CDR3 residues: CASSLVTPGTGELFF. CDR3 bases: TGCGCCAGCAGCTTGGTGACTCCGGGGACCGGGGAGCTGTTTTTT.

CDR3 nucleotide sequence: TGTGCCAGCAGCTTAGGGGGAGCGCCTGGAAACACCATATATTTT. It translates to CASSLGGAPGNTIYF. The chain couples TRBV11-2 to TRBJ1-3; D uncertain. V gave up 1 base and J gave up 2 bases, with 9 bases separating them. Germline V lookup: CDR1 SGHAT, CDR2 FQNNGV. This CDR3 is 15 amino acids long.

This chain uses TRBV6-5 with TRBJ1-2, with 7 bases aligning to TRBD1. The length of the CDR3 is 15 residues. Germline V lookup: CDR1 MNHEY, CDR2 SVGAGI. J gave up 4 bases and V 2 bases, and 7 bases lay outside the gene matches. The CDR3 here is CASSYAAGGSYGYTF. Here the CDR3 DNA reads TGTGCCAGCAGTTACGCGGCAGGGGGGAGCTATGGCTACACCTTC.

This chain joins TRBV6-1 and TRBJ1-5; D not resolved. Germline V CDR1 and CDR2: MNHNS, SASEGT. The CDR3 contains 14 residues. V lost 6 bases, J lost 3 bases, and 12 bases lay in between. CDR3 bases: TGTGCCAGCAGCCGTAACTTCGACAATCAGCCCCAGCATTTT. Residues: CASSRNFDNQPQHF.

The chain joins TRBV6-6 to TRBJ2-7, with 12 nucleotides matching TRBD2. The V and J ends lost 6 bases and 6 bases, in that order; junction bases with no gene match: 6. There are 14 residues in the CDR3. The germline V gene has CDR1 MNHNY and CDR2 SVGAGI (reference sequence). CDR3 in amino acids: CASRDRLAGVEQYF. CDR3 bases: TGTGCCAGCAGGGATAGACTAGCGGGAGTCGAGCAGTACTTC.

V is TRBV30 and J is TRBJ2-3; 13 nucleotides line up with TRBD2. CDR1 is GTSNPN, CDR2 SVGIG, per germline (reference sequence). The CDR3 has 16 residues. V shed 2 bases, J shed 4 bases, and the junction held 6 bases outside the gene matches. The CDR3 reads CAWSPPGLAGSDTQYF. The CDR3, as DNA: TGTGCCTGGAGTCCACCGGGACTAGCGGGATCAGATACGCAGTATTTT.

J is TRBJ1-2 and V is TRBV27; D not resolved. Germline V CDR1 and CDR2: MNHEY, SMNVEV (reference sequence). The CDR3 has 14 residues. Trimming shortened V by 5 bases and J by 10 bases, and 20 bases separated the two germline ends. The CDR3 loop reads CASSPGDTLSTYTF. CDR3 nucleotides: TGTGCCAGCAGTCCAGGAGACACACTCTCGACCTACACCTTC.

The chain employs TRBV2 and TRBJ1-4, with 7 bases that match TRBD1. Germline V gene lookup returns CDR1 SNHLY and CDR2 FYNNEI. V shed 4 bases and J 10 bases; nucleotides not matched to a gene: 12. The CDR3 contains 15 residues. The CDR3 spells CASSASRGFGGKLFF. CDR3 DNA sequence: TGTGCCAGCAGTGCGTCCAGGGGGTTTGGGGGAAAACTGTTTTTT.

CDR3 nucleotide sequence: TGTGCCAGCGGAACCCATTATCGCATAGATACGAATCCCCGGAGCTCCTACAATGAGCAGTTCTTC. This codes for CASGTHYRIDTNPRSSYNEQFF. This chain uses TRBV7-8 with TRBJ2-1; D is ambiguous. V dropped 8 bases and J dropped 0 bases, with 35 bases sitting between them. The CDR3 has 22 residues. Germline-derived CDR1 and CDR2 are SGHVS and FQNEAQ.

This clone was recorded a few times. CDR3 sequence (DNA): TGTGCCAGTAGCAGGACAGGGAAGGTCGGGGTGAACACTGAAGCTTTCTTT. Translated, it gives CASSRTGKVGVNTEAFF. The chain links TRBV19 to TRBJ1-1, with 8 bases fitting TRBD1. Germline loops: CDR1 LNHDA, CDR2 SQIVND (reference sequence). Losses at the gene ends were 6 bases for V and 0 bases for J; bases not matched to a gene: 12. The length of the CDR3 is 17 residues. The variable domain in full, completed from reference TRBV19 and TRBJ1-1, reads DGGITQSPKYLFRKEGQNVTLSCEQNLNHDAMYWYRQDPGQGLRLIYYSQIVNDFQKGDIAEGYSVSREKKESFPLTVTSAQKNPTAFYLCASSRTGKVGVNTEAFFGQGTRLTVV.

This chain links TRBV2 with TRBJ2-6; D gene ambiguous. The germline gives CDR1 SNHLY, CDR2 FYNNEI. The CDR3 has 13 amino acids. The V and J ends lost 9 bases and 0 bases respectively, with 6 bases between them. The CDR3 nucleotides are TGTGCCAGGAGAGACTCTGGGGCCAACGTCCTGACTTTC. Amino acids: CARRDSGANVLTF.

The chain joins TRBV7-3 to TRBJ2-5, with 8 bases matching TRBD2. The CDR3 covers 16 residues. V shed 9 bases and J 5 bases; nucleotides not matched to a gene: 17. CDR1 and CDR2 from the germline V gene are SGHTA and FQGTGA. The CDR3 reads CARPGARGAGSETQYF. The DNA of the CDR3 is TGTGCCAGGCCCGGCGCGCGGGGGGCCGGTTCGGAGACCCAGTACTTC.

Here the CDR3 reads CASSLTGTVGNQPQHF. CDR3 DNA: TGTGCCAGCAGCTTAACCGGGACAGTTGGCAATCAGCCCCAGCATTTT. The gene calls are TRBV5-5 and TRBJ1-5, with TRBD1 matching 7 bases. Germline CDR1 is SGHKS and CDR2 is YYEKEE (reference sequence). Unmatched junction bases numbered 7, after V lost 2 bases and J lost 2 bases. The CDR3 is made up of 16 amino acids. The whole variable domain, remainder taken from reference TRBV5-5 and TRBJ1-5, is DAGVTQSPTHLIKTRGQQVTLRCSPISGHKSVSWYQQVLGQGPQFIFQYYEKEERGRGNFPDRFSARQFPNYSSELNVNALLLGDSALYLCASSLTGTVGNQPQHFGDGTRLSIL.

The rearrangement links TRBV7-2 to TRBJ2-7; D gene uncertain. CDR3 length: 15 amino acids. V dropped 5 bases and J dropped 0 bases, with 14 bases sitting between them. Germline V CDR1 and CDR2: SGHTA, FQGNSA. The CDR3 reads CASSLNGRSSYEQYF. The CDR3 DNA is TGTGCCAGCAGCCTTAACGGCCGTAGCTCCTACGAGCAGTACTTC.

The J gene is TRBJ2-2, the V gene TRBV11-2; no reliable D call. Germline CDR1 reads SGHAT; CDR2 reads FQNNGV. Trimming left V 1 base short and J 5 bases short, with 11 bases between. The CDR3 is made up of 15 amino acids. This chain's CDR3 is CASSLVAQLTGELFF. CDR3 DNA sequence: TGTGCCAGCAGCTTAGTTGCACAGTTAACCGGGGAGCTGTTTTTT.